A single T cell receptor (beta chain) is shown here with its context. Its antigen is still unknown. Collection occurred without any documented infections or immune events in donors. The data originate from a study of identifying expanded T cells in peripheral blood. Overall study findings and caveats: Variance in clone template counts between roughly 2-week samples significantly increased with total template count across all healthy donors. Over about two and four weeks, about 15 and 19 clones changed, versus around 1.2 between replicates.

Method: immunoSEQ multiplex PCR; TCRdb's copy keeps in-frame clones and lacks some. The sample includes more than 50,000 clones, around 81% of them seen just once. V lost 3 bases, J lost 3 bases, and 2 bases stayed unmatched. CDR1 and CDR2 (germline): SGHDT, YYEEEE. CDR3 length equals 13 residues. The origin of this receptor is a person between 18 and 69 years old in good health. Sequenced: blood. V gene TRBV5-6 combines with J gene TRBJ2-7; the match to TRBD1 covers 8 bases. The CDR3 here is CASSSGTGYEQYV. The CDR3 region has the DNA TGTGCCAGCAGCTCCGGGACAGGCTACGAGCAGTACGTC.